This T cell receptor beta chain emerged from a study of control samples from healthy donors and cancer patients. In germline, CDR1 is LGHNA, CDR2 YNFKEQ. The CDR3 is 16 amino acids. V lost 0 bases to trimming and J lost 1 base, with 10 bases between them. Assay: immunoSEQ multiplex PCR; the TCRdb copy retains only in-frame clones and omits some. Of some 130,000 clones in the sample, roughly 92% are singletons; the top ten hold around 5.4%. In its sample, this clone was seen a few times. The source of this sequence is a man between 18 and 29 years old in good health. The source material was blood. This chain connects TRBV4-2 to TRBJ1-5; D possibly corresponds to TRBD1 (6 bases). CDR3 nucleotides: TGTGCCAGCAGCCAAGAACAGGGAATGAGCAATCAGCCCCAGCATTTT. It codes for CASSQEQGMSNQPQHF.